This record concerns one TCR beta chain sequence. Germline V CDR1 and CDR2: LNHDA, SQIVND (reference sequence). V dropped 5 bases and J dropped 5 bases, with 12 bases sitting between them. The CDR3 runs 13 residues. Sequencing was performed with immunoSEQ multiplex PCR; in TCRdb, only in-frame clones are kept and a portion is missing. This table holds about 55,000 clones, 88% found once. This entry is derived from a study of control samples from healthy donors and cancer patients. The V and J genes are TRBV19 and TRBJ2-5; no definite D call. This clonotype was sampled from a man aged 45-65 years in good health. What was sequenced was blood. The CDR3 reads CASSPRRVETQYF. The DNA for the CDR3 is TGTGCCAGTAGTCCCCGAAGGGTTGAGACCCAGTACTTC.